This T cell receptor (beta chain) is from a study of blood T cell repertoires in COVID-19. About the research overall: Material from acute and convalescent COVID-19 was sourced from the United States, Italy and Spain.

Participants came from fewer than 25 US areas, aged about 18 to 95 years. Cohorts were based on clinical histories the participants reported. Source study methods: Cell counts per sample came from amplifying reference gene primers. The data were produced by immunoSEQ multiplex PCR, yet TCRdb's version contains in-frame clones alone and is incomplete. That table furnishes V, J and clone size, whereas the DNA furnished D and trimming. In the table there are 270,000 or so clones, around 88% of which are singletons. V was trimmed by 0 bases and J by 6 bases, leaving 9 bases between them. The CDR3 is made up of 13 amino acids. CDR1 and CDR2 (germline): SGHDT, YYEEEE.

The chain has TRBV5-6 and TRBJ1-1; D unclear. Sequencing used PBMCs or T cells enriched from blood (not recorded which). The sequence derives from a woman in her thirties or forties with acute COVID-19. CDR3 loop: CASSLVSVAEAFF. DNA of the CDR3: TGTGCCAGCAGCTTGGTGTCTGTCGCTGAAGCTTTCTTT.